This TCR beta chain came from a study of primary melanoma T cells and metastatic recurrence. Study-level background: These T2 to T4 primary melanomas had thickness greater than 1 mm.

Study-level points and caveats: A T-cell-mediated antitumor response in primary melanoma was only suggested. T-cell fraction over 20% seemed protective regardless of ulceration or nodes.

Assay: immunoSEQ multiplex PCR; the TCRdb copy retains only in-frame clones and omits some. The table includes 400 to 500 clones, about 80% detected once. Each patient's primary melanoma had been removed surgically, with risk of metastatic recurrence. Of note for this clone: Its antigen is still unknown.

There are 14 residues in the CDR3. Germline-derived CDR1 and CDR2 are SGHRS and YFSETQ. Trimming cost V 4 bases and J 0 bases, with 9 bases left between them. The rearrangement joins TRBV5-1 to TRBJ2-3; D perhaps matches TRBD1 (6 bases). Sequenced sample: melanoma tumor tissue. The TCR was taken from a human donor with melanoma. The CDR3 loop reads CASSQGHSTDTQYF. The CDR3 nucleotides read TGCGCCAGCAGCCAGGGACATAGCACAGATACGCAGTATTTT.